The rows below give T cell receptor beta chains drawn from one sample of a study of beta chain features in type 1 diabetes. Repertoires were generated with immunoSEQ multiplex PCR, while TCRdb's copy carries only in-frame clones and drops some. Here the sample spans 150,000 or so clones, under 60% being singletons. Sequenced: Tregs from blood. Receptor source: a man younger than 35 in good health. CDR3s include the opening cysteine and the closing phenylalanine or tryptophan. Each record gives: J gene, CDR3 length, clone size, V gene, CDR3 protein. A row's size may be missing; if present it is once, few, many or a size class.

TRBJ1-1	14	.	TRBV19	CASSMRALNTEAFF
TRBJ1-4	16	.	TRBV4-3	CASSQTLGRRNEKLFF
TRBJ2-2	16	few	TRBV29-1	CSVVFRRETSAGELFF
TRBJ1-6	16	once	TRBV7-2	CASSPGQGLYNSPLHF
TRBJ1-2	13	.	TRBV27	CASSRLGAYGYTF
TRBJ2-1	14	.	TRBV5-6	CASSLGQGYNEQFF
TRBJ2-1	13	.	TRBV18	CASSRTGGIEQFF
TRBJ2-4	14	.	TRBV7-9	CASSLWPSKNIQYF
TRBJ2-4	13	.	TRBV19	CASGGQGGNIQYF
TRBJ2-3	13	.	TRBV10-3	CAISGTGTDTQYF
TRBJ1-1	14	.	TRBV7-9	CASSLASTAGEAFF
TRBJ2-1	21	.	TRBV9	CASSPRPGLAGPRSSYNEQFF
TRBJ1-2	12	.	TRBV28	CASSRDSYGYTF
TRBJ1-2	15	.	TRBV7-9	CASSLARRYLPTYTF
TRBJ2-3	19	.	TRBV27	CASSPYRTSGARGTDTQYF
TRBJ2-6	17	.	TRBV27	CASSRLAGVSGANVLTF
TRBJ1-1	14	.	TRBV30	CAWTENWVRTEAFF
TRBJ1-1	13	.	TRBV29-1	CSVAKGLNTEAFF
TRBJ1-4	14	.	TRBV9	CASSVSGRNEKLFF
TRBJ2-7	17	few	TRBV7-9	CASSLAYTSGALNEQYF
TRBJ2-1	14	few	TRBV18	CASSLSGLDNEQFF
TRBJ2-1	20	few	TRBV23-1	CASSQSEGPGTSGEYNEQFF
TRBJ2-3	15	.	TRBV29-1	CSVEWGTGTTDTQYF
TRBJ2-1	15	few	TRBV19	CASSIGASSVHEQFF
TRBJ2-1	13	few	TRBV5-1	CASTKGSYNEQFF
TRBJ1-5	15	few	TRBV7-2	CASSLQVWGLGPQHF
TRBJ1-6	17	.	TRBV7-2	CASSLVGQGVGNSPLHF
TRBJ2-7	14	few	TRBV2	CASRGQGHSYEQYF
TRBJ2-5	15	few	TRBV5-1	CASSFGGRGSGTQYF
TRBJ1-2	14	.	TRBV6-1	CASTTGGAGDGYTF
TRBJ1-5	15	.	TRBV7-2	CASSLSRTGNQPQHF
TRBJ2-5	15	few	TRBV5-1	CASSSIQGARETQYF
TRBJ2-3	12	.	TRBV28	CASSLSLDTQYF
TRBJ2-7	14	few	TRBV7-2	CASSLEEGSLEQYF
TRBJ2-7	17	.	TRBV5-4	CASSPRMRLVGAYEQYF
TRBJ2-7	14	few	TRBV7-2	CASRPDRARYEQYF
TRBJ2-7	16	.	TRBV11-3	CASSPSYGGRTYEQYF
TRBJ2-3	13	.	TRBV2	CASTKPSTDTQYF
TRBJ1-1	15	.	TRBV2	CASIFNRVGDTEAFF
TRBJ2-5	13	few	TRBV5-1	CASAPGLAETQYF
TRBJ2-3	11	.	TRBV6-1	CASSARDTQYF
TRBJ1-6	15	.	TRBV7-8	CASSLARGLNSPLHF